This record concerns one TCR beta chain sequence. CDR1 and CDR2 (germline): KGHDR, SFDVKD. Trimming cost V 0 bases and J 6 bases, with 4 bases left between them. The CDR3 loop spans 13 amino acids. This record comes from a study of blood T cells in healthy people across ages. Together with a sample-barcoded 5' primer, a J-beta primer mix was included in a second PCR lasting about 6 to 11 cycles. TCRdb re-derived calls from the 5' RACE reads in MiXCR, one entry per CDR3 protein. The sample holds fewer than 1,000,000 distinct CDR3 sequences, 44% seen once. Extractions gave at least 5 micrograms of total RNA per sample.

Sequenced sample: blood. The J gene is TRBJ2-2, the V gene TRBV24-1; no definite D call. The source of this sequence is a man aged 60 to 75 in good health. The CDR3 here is CATSDLMAGELFF. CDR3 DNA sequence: TGTGCCACCAGTGATTTGATGGCCGGGGAGCTGTTTTTT.